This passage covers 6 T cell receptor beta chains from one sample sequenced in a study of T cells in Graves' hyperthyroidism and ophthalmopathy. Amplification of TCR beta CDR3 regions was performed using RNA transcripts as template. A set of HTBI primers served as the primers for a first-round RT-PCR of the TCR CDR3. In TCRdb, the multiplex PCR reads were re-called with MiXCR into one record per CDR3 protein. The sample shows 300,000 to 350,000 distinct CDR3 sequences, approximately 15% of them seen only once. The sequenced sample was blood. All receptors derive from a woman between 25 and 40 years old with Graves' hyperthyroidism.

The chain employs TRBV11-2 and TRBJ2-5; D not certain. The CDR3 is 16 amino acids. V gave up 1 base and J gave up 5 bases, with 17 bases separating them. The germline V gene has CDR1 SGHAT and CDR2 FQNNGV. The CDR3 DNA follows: TGTGCCAGCAGCTTAGCGTTAGATACCTCCAGGGAGACCCAGTACTTC. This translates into CASSLALDTSRETQYF.

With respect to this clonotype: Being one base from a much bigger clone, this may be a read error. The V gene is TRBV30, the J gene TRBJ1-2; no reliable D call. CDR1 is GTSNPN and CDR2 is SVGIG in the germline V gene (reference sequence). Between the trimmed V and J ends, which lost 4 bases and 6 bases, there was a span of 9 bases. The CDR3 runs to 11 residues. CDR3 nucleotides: TGTGCCTGGATTAAAGGAGATGGCTACACCTTC. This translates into CAWIKGDGYTF.

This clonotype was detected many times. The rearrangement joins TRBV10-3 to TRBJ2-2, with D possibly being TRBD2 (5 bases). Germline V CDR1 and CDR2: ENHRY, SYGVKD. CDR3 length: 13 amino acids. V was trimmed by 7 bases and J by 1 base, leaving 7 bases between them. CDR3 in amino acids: CAIIALNTGELFF. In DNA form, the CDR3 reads TGTGCCATCATAGCGTTGAACACCGGGGAGCTGTTTTTT.

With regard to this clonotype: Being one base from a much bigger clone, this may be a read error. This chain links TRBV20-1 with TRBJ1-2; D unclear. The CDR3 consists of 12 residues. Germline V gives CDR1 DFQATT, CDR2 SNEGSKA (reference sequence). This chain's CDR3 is CSARLELTGYSF. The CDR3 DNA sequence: TGCAGTGCTAGACTGGAATTAACGGGTTACAGCTTC.

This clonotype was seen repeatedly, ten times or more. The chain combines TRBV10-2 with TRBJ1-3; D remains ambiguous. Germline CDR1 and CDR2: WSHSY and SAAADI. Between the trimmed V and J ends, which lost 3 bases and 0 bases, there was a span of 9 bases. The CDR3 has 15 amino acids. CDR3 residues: CASSDGLFSGNTIYF. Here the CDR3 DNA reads TGCGCCAGCAGTGATGGTCTCTTCTCTGGAAACACCATATATTTT.

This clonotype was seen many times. The CDR3 is CASSLAGLGSTDTQYF. CDR3 nucleotides: TGTGCCAGCAGCTTAGCCGGGCTCGGCAGCACAGATACGCAGTATTTT. This chain uses TRBV13 with TRBJ2-3; D not resolved. The CDR3 has 16 residues. Between the trimmed V and J ends, which lost 1 base and 0 bases, there was a span of 11 bases. Germline assignment: CDR1 PRHDT and CDR2 FYEKMQ (reference sequence). Drawing the rest from reference TRBV13 and TRBJ2-3, the complete variable domain is AAGVIQSPRHLIKEKRETATLKCYPIPRHDTVYWYQQGPGQDPQFLISFYEKMQSDKGSIPDRFSAQQFSDYHSELNMSSLELGDSALYFCASSLAGLGSTDTQYFGPGTRLTVL.